This T cell receptor beta chain emerged from a study of regulatory T cells in long-lasting Graves disease (dated by TCRdb to the early 2020s). With respect to the entire study: In the newly diagnosed Graves' disease group, patients had been taking antithyroid drugs for less than 3 months. This study used TCR sequencing and RNA sequencing of peripheral blood to compare persistent Graves' disease patients against newly diagnosed Graves' disease patients. The study was registered as a clinical trial and conducted in China. A total of roughly 35 samples underwent TCR sequencing: around 13 from persistent and some 20 from newly diagnosed Graves' disease patients. Summary of the overall study and its limitations: As a limitation, the authors acknowledged that the small sample size may reduce accuracy. Persistent patients shared more public clonotypes among themselves (approximately 2,500) than newly diagnosed patients did (about 970). Peripheral blood alone was examined, since thyroid tissue, which constituted the primary lesion, could not be accessed. Sequencing and analysis were limited to the TCR beta chain. Persistent Graves' disease patients showed lower TCR Shannon entropy and fewer highly expanded clones than newly diagnosed patients, suggesting clonal expansion. TRBV28, TRBJ1-2 and TRBJ2-5 were preferentially used in persistent disease, while TRBV20-1 and TRBJ2-1 were favored in newly diagnosed disease.

This clonotype was picked up a small number of times. Its recognized antigen is unknown. Base qualities are not provided; no much larger clone lies one nucleotide away. Libraries were built with multiplex PCR. Instrument on record: Illumina HiSeq 4000. To build TCR beta libraries, CDR3 regions were amplified by Arm-PCR using iRepertoire HTBI primers. Before sequencing, the PCR products underwent gel purification. The paper's processing steps were these. Gene usage analysis of CDR3 amino acid clonotypes used the 55 to 80 TRBV and some 15 TRBJ segments found across samples. COPE and FqMerger were used to merge the filtered high-quality paired reads into contigs. BLAST was used to align contigs to IMGT TRBV, TRBD and TRBJ reference genes, and CDR3 was defined according to IMGT. Any clonotype with a frequency above 0.1% was classified as a highly expanded clone. Repertoire diversity was measured by Shannon entropy, and V-J evenness by the Gini coefficient. Public clonotypes were defined as clonotypes shared by more than one individual. In-frame beta chains were kept once TCRdb had trimmed the public reads at Q25 with fastp and called clones with MiXCR. Merged by CDR3 protein, the rows form single entries marked with the most common genes and DNA. Clone size and V and J calls follow TCRdb, not the original study. For this sample there are about 500,000 distinct CDR3 sequences; 12% appear just once. Jointly, the top ten make up 7.5% to 9% of the sample.

This sample's time point label indicates: newly diagnosed GD, antithyroid drugs for less than 3 months. For both TCR sequencing and RNA sequencing, RNA was extracted from PBMCs using TRIzol. The diagnosis of Graves' disease followed American Thyroid Association guidelines. Patients were recruited from an endocrinology department in Xi'an, China. Each patient gave 9 to 10 milliliters of peripheral blood, collected in an EDTA anticoagulant tube. PBMCs were isolated by Ficoll Paque Plus density gradient separation without further T cell sorting. An Agilent 2100 Bioanalyzer and agarose gel were used to check RNA quality, while a NanoDrop 2000 measured RNA concentration. Taken from cysteine to phenylalanine, the CDR3 has 14 residues. Just CDR3 DNA is preserved here, 42 bases in frame from base 1. V lost 1 base and J lost 5 bases; the stretch between them is 10 bases long. In the germline V gene, CDR1 corresponds to KGHDR and CDR2 to SFDVKD.

The sample was also reused in another study, on T cells in Graves' hyperthyroidism and ophthalmopathy. As that second study puts it: Stable Graves' hyperthyroidism was defined as the absence of progression to ophthalmopathy over 18 months of follow-up. Hyperthyroidism patients were newly diagnosed, with disease duration under 2 months, and aged 18 to 65 years. Any patient with an uncontrolled infection, another autoimmune disease, pregnancy or lactation was excluded. Diagnoses were based on clinical symptoms, serum thyroxine and TRAb, thyroid ultrasound and orbital computed tomography. A first-round RT-PCR of the TCR CDR3 used the HTBI primer set with the Qiagen OneStep RT-PCR kit. Most expanded thyroid clonotypes (frequency above 0.001) were also detected in blood, suggesting blood repertoires may reflect thyroid immune responses. A model built on a 13 V-J signature distinguished ophthalmopathy from stable hyperthyroidism, reaching around 88% sensitivity and 81% to 83% specificity in cross-validation and 80%/75% in testing. During validation, the model predicted progression to ophthalmopathy a median of approximately six months ahead of onset, with 70.59% sensitivity and about 75% specificity. A discovery cohort of roughly 100 patients, 43 with Graves' ophthalmopathy and roughly 59 with stable Graves' hyperthyroidism, was used to find distinguishing TCR V-J signatures. Whether ophthalmopathy could be predicted prospectively was tested in an independent validation cohort made up of approximately 19 hyperthyroidism patients plus 17 patients who later progressed to ophthalmopathy. The 75 to 100 discovery patients were randomly split 7:3 into training and test sets. The study also compared thyroid tissue and blood T-cell repertoires from several Graves' hyperthyroidism patients. After blood sampling, hyperthyroidism patients were treated with methimazole at a starting dose of 30 mg daily, and ophthalmopathy patients were treated with high-dose intravenous methylprednisolone. The libraries were constructed in a second round of multiplex PCR and then size-selected and purified. Libraries were sequenced paired-end with 100 bp reads on an Illumina HiSeq2000. Raw data were processed with SOAPnuke, discarding reads with adapters, uncalled bases, mean Phred below 15, or no exact constant-primer or identifier match. High-quality paired reads were merged using COPE v1.2.5, and each unique nucleotide sequence was defined as a clonotype. MiTCR v1.1 was used to align the clonotypes against IMGT TRBV, TRBD and TRBJ reference segments. Only V-J combinations with frequency above 0.0001, covering 99% to 99.2% of repertoires, were analysed. A TCS score was defined as the ratio between F50 (clonal expansion) and ExV (chaos), using BLOSUM62-based TCRdist between CDR3 peptides within each V-J. Welch's t-statistics and random forest reduced around 520 V-J features to 10 to 15, which were used in a naive Bayes classifier (R e1071). No statistical method was used to set the sample size in advance, and investigators knew the group allocation. According to the paper, TCR Vbeta CDR3 sequencing was carried out on 135 peripheral blood samples, which came from 40 to 45 ophthalmopathy, around 74 hyperthyroidism and roughly 17 progressor patients.

Recombination linked TRBV24-1 to TRBJ2-5, and TRBD2 may be the D gene, going by 5 matching bases. This clonotype was sampled from a woman aged 25 to 39 with Graves disease. Donor details come from another sample of the same person, matched by shared clones. The sequences come from peripheral blood mononuclear cells (PBMCs), collected at new diagnosis, from a patient treated with antithyroid drugs. The CDR3 reads as follows: CATSDFRGAETQYF. The bases read TGTGCCACCAGTGATTTTCGGGGTGCGGAGACCCAGTACTTC.